This entry is about one T cell receptor beta chain. The sample comes from a study of blood T cell repertoires in COVID-19. The repertoire was sequenced with immunoSEQ multiplex PCR; TCRdb's copy has only in-frame clones and lacks some. The sample carries more than 80,000 clones, 70% to 80% recorded once. CDR3 size: 14 residues. From germline, CDR1 is SGHDT and CDR2 YYEEEE. Trimming took off 0 bases at V and 5 bases at J, with 11 bases between the two ends. Seattle patients were enrolled while actively infected and followed longitudinally. Source material: peripheral blood. The chain uses TRBV5-6 and TRBJ2-5; D not certain. The TCR was taken from a man aged 80 or over with COVID-19, enrolled during active disease. The CDR3 DNA is TGTGCCAGCAGCTTGGGGCAGGTTAGGGAGACCCAGTACTTC. Translation: CASSLGQVRETQYF.